These 26 T cell receptor beta chains share one sample of origin, sequenced in a study of T cells in localized non-small cell lung cancer. Here immunoSEQ multiplex PCR was the method, and the copy in TCRdb shows in-frame clones only, minus some. The table records fewer than 30,000 clones, 90% of them present only once. Source: peripheral blood, taken before any cancer treatment. These receptor sequences come from a woman aged 40-69 years with stage I lung adenocarcinoma.

This clone was seen a single time. The germline gene is not matched at one end of the junction; a read error may be the cause. The rearrangement links TRBV30 to TRBJ1-1, with D hard to call. The length of the CDR3 is 12 residues. Germline V gene data show CDR1 as GTSNPN and CDR2 as SVGIG (reference sequence). CDR3 sequence (DNA): TGTGCCTGGGGTGTACGGGGAACTGAAGCTTTCTTT. It encodes CAWGVRGTEAFF.

The chain employs TRBV14 and TRBJ1-2; D is uncertain. The germline gives CDR1 SGHDN, CDR2 FVKESK. CDR3 size: 15 residues. The V end lost 5 bases, the J end lost 0 bases, and 13 bases lay between the germline ends. The chain's CDR3 is CASSKGRASNYGYTF. The CDR3 DNA reads TGTGCCAGCAGCAAAGGGAGGGCTTCTAACTATGGCTACACCTTC.

This rearrangement joins TRBV7-9 to TRBJ2-1; D is perhaps TRBD1 (6 bases). V lost 5 bases, J lost 2 bases, and 16 bases lay in between. Germline CDR1 and CDR2: SEHNR and FQNEAQ (reference sequence). The length of the CDR3 is 16 residues. As DNA, the CDR3 is TGTGCCAGCAGCGGACGGGTGAAGGGGGCCTACAATGAGCAGTTCTTC. It is translated as CASSGRVKGAYNEQFF.

The CDR3, as DNA: TGTGCCTGGAGTGTAAACCCCCGCAATCAGCCCCAGCATTTT. This gives the protein CAWSVNPRNQPQHF. J is TRBJ1-5 and V is TRBV30; D remains ambiguous. The CDR3 extends over 14 amino acids. The ends were cut back, 0 bases at V and 2 bases at J, with 8 bases in the middle. The V gene's germline CDR1 is GTSNPN and CDR2 SVGIG (reference sequence).

The rearrangement joins TRBV7-9 to TRBJ1-1; D gene unclear. With 0 bases removed from V and 0 bases from J, the gap between germline ends came to 2 bases. Germline V CDR1 and CDR2: SEHNR, FQNEAQ (reference sequence). This CDR3 has 13 amino acids. The CDR3 nucleotides read TGTGCCAGCAGCTTAGCCATGAACACTGAAGCTTTCTTT. This codes for CASSLAMNTEAFF.

The V gene is TRBV6-6, the J gene TRBJ1-2; D not resolved. The ends were cut back, 2 bases at V and 7 bases at J, with 11 bases in the middle. The CDR3 loop spans 13 amino acids. Germline-derived CDR1 and CDR2 are MNHNY and SVGAGI (reference sequence). The CDR3 sequence: CASSYPGRTGYTF. In DNA form, the CDR3 reads TGTGCCAGCAGTTACCCCGGACGGACTGGCTACACCTTC.

The genes are TRBV6-1 and TRBJ2-2; 8 bases align to TRBD1. The CDR3 extends over 14 amino acids. The junction had 7 bases not matched to a gene; V was cut back by 6 bases and J by 7 bases. CDR1 is MNHNS, CDR2 SASEGT, per germline. CDR3 in amino acids: CASRGTGGIGELFF. The CDR3 coding sequence is TGTGCCAGCAGAGGTACAGGGGGAATCGGGGAGCTGTTTTTT.

This chain joins TRBV28 and TRBJ2-1; TRBD2 aligns across 8 bases. The CDR3 spans 14 residues. The J segment lost 5 bases and the V segment lost 9 bases, leaving 9 bases of the junction unmatched. Germline V CDR1 and CDR2: MDHEN, SYDVKM. The CDR3 DNA is TGTGCCAGTAAGGATAGCGGGGTCAACAATGAGCAGTTCTTC. Protein product: CASKDSGVNNEQFF.

This chain joins TRBV25-1 and TRBJ1-4, with 10 nucleotides matching TRBD1. With 7 bases clipped from V and 8 bases from J, the junction kept 7 bases outside the gene matches. The CDR3 has 14 residues. In germline, CDR1 is MGHDK, CDR2 SYGVNS. CDR3: CASTPDRGLEKLFF. The CDR3 coding sequence is TGTGCCAGCACCCCAGACAGGGGGCTAGAAAAACTGTTTTTT. Complete variable domain (other parts from reference TRBV25-1 and TRBJ1-4): EADIYQTPRYLVIGTGKKITLECSQTMGHDKMYWYQQDPGMELHLIHYSYGVNSTEKGDLSSESTVSRIRTEHFPLTLESARPSHTSQYLCASTPDRGLEKLFFGSGTQLSVL.

The V call is TRBV30, the J call TRBJ2-3, with 8 bases lining up with TRBD2. The CDR3 extends over 12 amino acids. V shed 4 bases and J 6 bases; nucleotides not matched to a gene: 3. Germline assignment: CDR1 GTSNPN and CDR2 SVGIG (reference sequence). CDR3 loop: CAWKSGGDTQYF. Written as DNA, the CDR3 is TGTGCCTGGAAGTCGGGGGGGGATACGCAGTATTTT.

The count of this clone is one. The J gene is TRBJ1-4, the V gene TRBV25-1, with TRBD1 identical over 9 bases. The CDR3 extends over 14 amino acids. CDR1 MGHDK and CDR2 SYGVNS come from the germline V gene. The V and J ends lost 6 bases and 8 bases, in that order; junction bases with no gene match: 7. CDR3 residues: CASRGTGSAEKLFF. The CDR3 DNA sequence: TGTGCCAGCAGGGGGACAGGGAGTGCAGAAAAACTGTTTTTT.

This chain links TRBV4-3 with TRBJ1-1; 7 nucleotides agree with TRBD1. Germline CDR1 LGHNA, CDR2 YSLEER. The V and J ends lost 3 bases and 1 base, in that order; junction bases with no gene match: 8. This CDR3 spans 16 amino acids. The CDR3 nucleotides are TGCGCCAGCAGCCAGAACCACAGGGGCTCGAACACTGAAGCTTTCTTT. Translation gives CASSQNHRGSNTEAFF.

This chain links TRBV7-2 with TRBJ2-2; D possibly corresponds to TRBD2 (6 bases). Trimming pared 5 bases from V and 4 bases from J, leaving 20 bases between. Germline V CDR1 and CDR2: SGHTA, FQGNSA. The CDR3 covers 17 residues. The CDR3 region has the DNA TGTGCCAGCAGCCCTATCCCGCCGGGGCGGGGCACCGGGGAGCTGTTTTTT. It yields the protein CASSPIPPGRGTGELFF.

V gene TRBV6-4 combines with J gene TRBJ1-3, with 7 bases matching TRBD1. V shed 0 bases and J 0 bases; nucleotides not matched to a gene: 14. The CDR3 length is 20 residues. Germline V gene sequence: CDR1 MRHNA, CDR2 SNTAGT. CDR3 sequence reads: CASSDSNSGTVPYSGNTIYF. CDR3 nucleotides: TGTGCCAGCAGTGACTCTAATTCGGGGACAGTACCCTACTCTGGAAACACCATATATTTT.

V gene TRBV7-8 combines with J gene TRBJ1-5, with 8 nucleotides matching TRBD1. CDR1 and CDR2 (germline): SGHVS, FQNEAQ. CDR3 length equals 17 residues. V lost 4 bases, J lost 0 bases, and 8 bases stayed unmatched. CDR3 loop: CASSSGQGPFSNQPQHF. CDR3 DNA sequence: TGTGCCAGCAGCTCCGGACAGGGCCCCTTTAGCAATCAGCCCCAGCATTTT.

The V and J genes are TRBV10-1 and TRBJ2-3; D call uncertain. The V end lost 2 bases, the J end lost 0 bases, and 6 bases lay between the germline ends. Germline assignment: CDR1 WNHNN and CDR2 SYGVQD (reference sequence). The CDR3 runs 14 residues. CDR3 coding DNA: TGCGCCAGCAGTGAGGGGGATAGCACAGATACGCAGTATTTT. Translation gives CASSEGDSTDTQYF.

V and J are TRBV28 and TRBJ2-1, with 12 bases matching TRBD2. Germline V CDR1 and CDR2: MDHEN, SYDVKM. With V trimmed by 5 bases and J by 1 base, 15 bases remained unmatched. The CDR3 is 20 residues long. CDR3 in amino acids: CASSRGPLAGGPGSYNEQFF. CDR3 DNA sequence: TGTGCCAGCAGTCGAGGCCCTCTAGCGGGGGGGCCCGGGTCCTACAATGAGCAGTTCTTC.

This clone occurred once. The chain employs TRBV2 and TRBJ2-7; 7 bases agree with TRBD2. Germline V lookup: CDR1 SNHLY, CDR2 FYNNEI. V was clipped by 3 bases and J by 2 bases; unmatched bases: 7. CDR3 length: 15 residues. CDR3 sequence (DNA): TGTGCCAGCAGTGAGGGGAGGGCGGACCCCTACGAGCAGTACTTC. Translating gives CASSEGRADPYEQYF.

This chain connects TRBV6-5 to TRBJ1-1; perhaps TRBD1 as D (6 bases). Trimming took 1 base from V and 1 from J, leaving 7 bases between them. The CDR3 runs to 14 residues. Germline-derived CDR1 and CDR2 are MNHEY and SVGAGI. CDR3 protein: CASSYLGGNTEAFF. The CDR3 DNA reads as TGTGCCAGCAGTTACTTAGGGGGGAACACTGAAGCTTTCTTT.

This clone appeared a few times. The chain is built from TRBV19 and TRBJ1-1; 7 bases are shared with TRBD1. The length of the CDR3 is 13 residues. Trimming took 4 bases from V and 12 from J; bases not matched to a gene: 11. Germline values: CDR1 LNHDA, CDR2 SQIVND (reference sequence). CDR3 DNA sequence: TGTGCCAGTAGTACGGACAGGACGGAGATAACTTTCTTT. As protein: CASSTDRTEITFF.

The chain has TRBV9 and TRBJ1-5; D is undetermined. The CDR3 spans 13 residues. Per the germline V gene, CDR1 is SGDLS and CDR2 is YYNGEE. Between the trimmed V and J ends, which lost 3 bases and 6 bases, there was a span of 10 bases. The CDR3 nucleotides are TGTGCCAGCAGCGCGACTCCGTTTCAGCCCCAGCATTTT. Translated, it gives CASSATPFQPQHF.

The chain couples TRBV2 to TRBJ2-3; 8 nucleotides agree with TRBD1. J was trimmed by 3 bases and V by 5 bases; bases with no gene match: 10. The CDR3 totals 16 residues. The V gene's germline CDR1 is SNHLY and CDR2 FYNNEI. CDR3 in amino acids: CASSSITGGLTDTQYF. The CDR3 DNA sequence: TGTGCCAGCAGTAGCATTACAGGGGGTCTGACAGATACGCAGTATTTT.

CDR3 residues: CASSVPVSNEQFF. CDR3 sequence (DNA): TGTGCCAGCAGCGTACCGGTGAGCAATGAGCAGTTCTTC. The chain uses TRBV9 and TRBJ2-1; D gene ambiguous. The CDR3 has 13 amino acids. V was pared by 1 base and J by 6 bases, with 8 bases between. CDR1 and CDR2 from the germline V gene are SGDLS and YYNGEE.

The chain recombines TRBV9 with TRBJ2-1; TRBD2 matches 9 bases. V dropped 1 base and J dropped 5; count of bases not matched to a gene: 4. The CDR3 spans 15 residues. Germline values: CDR1 SGDLS, CDR2 YYNGEE. CDR3 region: CASSVLAGTNNEQFF. The CDR3 region has the DNA TGTGCCAGCAGCGTACTAGCGGGGACTAACAATGAGCAGTTCTTC.

The chain uses TRBV7-3 and TRBJ2-1; D not certain. The CDR3 covers 16 residues. Germline values: CDR1 SGHTA, CDR2 FQGTGA. V lost 1 base, J lost 6 bases, and 16 bases lay in between. CDR3 sequence (DNA): TGTGCCAGCAGCTTAATAGGGTCTAGTGGGTTCAATGAGCAGTTCTTC. Translated: CASSLIGSSGFNEQFF.

J is TRBJ2-2 and V is TRBV7-8; D is unclear. Germline CDR1 reads SGHVS; CDR2 reads FQNEAQ. Trimming took off 9 bases at V and 0 bases at J, with 11 bases between the two ends. There are 14 residues in the CDR3. The CDR3 nucleotides are TGTGCCAGTAATGGTAGACCGAACACCGGGGAGCTGTTTTTT. Translated, it gives CASNGRPNTGELFF.